This TCR beta chain was documented in a study of cytomegalovirus exposure and HLA in healthy donors. Study findings and constraints: An analysis was carried out later, and it reportedly showed fewer N-insertions in an Asian-associated ancestry cluster than the approximately 610-donor mean. The productive fraction for most TCR beta V segments was about 87% or about 30% in an earlier analysis. In a later analysis, across HLA loci, associated TCR counts were highest for DRB1, lowest for HLA-C.

PCR amplification relied on 60 Vbeta primers (plus 13 Jbeta primers). Libraries were prepared by immunoSEQ multiplex PCR; TCRdb keeps only in-frame clonotypes and omits some of them. Seen here are around 120,000 clones, 60% to 85% observed once, and the top ten hold roughly 3.5%. The V segment lost 0 bases and the J segment 2 bases; nucleotides outside the gene matches: 5. Germline loops: CDR1 SGDLS, CDR2 YYNGEE. There are 16 residues in the CDR3. Details on this clone: As yet, its antigen is unknown.

The TCR was taken from a woman in her 30s in good health and CMV-seropositive. Sequenced input: PBMCs. The chain couples TRBV9 to TRBJ2-1, with 7 bases matching TRBD2. CDR3 region: CASSVGAGEAYNEQFF. DNA of the CDR3: TGTGCCAGCAGCGTAGGGGCGGGGGAAGCCTACAATGAGCAGTTCTTC.